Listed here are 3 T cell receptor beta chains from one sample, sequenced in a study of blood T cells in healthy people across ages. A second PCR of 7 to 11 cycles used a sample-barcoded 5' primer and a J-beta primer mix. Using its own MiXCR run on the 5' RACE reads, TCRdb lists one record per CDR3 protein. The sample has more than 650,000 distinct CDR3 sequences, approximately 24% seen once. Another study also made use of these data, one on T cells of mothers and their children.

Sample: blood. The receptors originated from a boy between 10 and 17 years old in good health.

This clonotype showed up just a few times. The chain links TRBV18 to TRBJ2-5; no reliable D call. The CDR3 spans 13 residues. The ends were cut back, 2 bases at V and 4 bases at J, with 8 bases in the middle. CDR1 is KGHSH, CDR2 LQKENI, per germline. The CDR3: CASSPVGSETQYF. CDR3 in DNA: TGTGCCAGCTCACCAGTTGGATCAGAGACCCAGTACTTC.

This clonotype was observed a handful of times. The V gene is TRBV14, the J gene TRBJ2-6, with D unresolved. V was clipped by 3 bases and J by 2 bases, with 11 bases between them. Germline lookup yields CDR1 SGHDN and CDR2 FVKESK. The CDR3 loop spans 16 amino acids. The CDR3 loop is CASSQRSGPGANVLTF. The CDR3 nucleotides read TGTGCCAGCAGCCAGCGGTCTGGTCCTGGGGCCAACGTCCTGACTTTC.

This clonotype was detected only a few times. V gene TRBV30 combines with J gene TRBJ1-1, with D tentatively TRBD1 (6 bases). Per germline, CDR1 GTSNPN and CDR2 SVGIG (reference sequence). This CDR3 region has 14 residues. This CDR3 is CKGNWGQGNTEAFF. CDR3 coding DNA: TGTAAGGGAAATTGGGGGCAGGGGAACACTGAAGCTTTCTTT.